The next 26 T cell receptor beta chains were all read from a single sample in a study of blood T cell repertoires in COVID-19. Measured with immunoSEQ multiplex PCR; TCRdb has only the in-frame clones, and not every one. This table holds roughly 210,000 clones, 80% to 85% found once. Sequenced: peripheral blood. The receptors were sampled from an elderly woman with COVID-19, enrolled during active disease.

This clone is a singleton in its sample. The CDR3 DNA reads TGTGCCAGCTCACCTGCCGGGACAGGGGGAACGGGGAATCAGCCCCAGCATTTT. This codes for CASSPAGTGGTGNQPQHF. The chain joins TRBV18 to TRBJ1-5; the match to TRBD1 covers 11 bases. V shed 3 bases, J shed 4 bases, and the junction held 11 bases outside the gene matches. Looked up from germline, CDR1 is KGHSH and CDR2 is LQKENI. The CDR3 runs to 18 residues.

The gene calls are TRBV5-1 and TRBJ1-1, with 9 bases that match TRBD1. The CDR3 sequence is 15 residues long. Germline V lookup: CDR1 SGHRS, CDR2 YFSETQ. Trimming took 0 bases from V and 6 from J; bases not matched to a gene: 6. As DNA, the CDR3 is TGCGCCAGCAGCTTGGGGACAGGGGCCTTAGCTGAAGCTTTCTTT. Its protein product is CASSLGTGALAEAFF.

This rearrangement joins TRBV5-8 to TRBJ2-5, with 8 bases matching TRBD1. V trimming: 4 bases; J trimming: 2 bases; junction bases outside the gene matches: 4. CDR1 and CDR2 from the germline V gene are SGHTS and YDEGEE. The CDR3 is 14 residues long. CDR3 sequence: CASSHGTGQETQYF. DNA for the CDR3: TGTGCCAGCAGCCATGGGACAGGTCAAGAGACCCAGTACTTC.

V and J are TRBV29-1 and TRBJ2-2; 10 bases map to TRBD1. There are 17 residues in the CDR3. Losses at the gene ends were 7 bases for V and 0 bases for J; bases not matched to a gene: 11. Germline CDR1 SQVTM, CDR2 ANQGSEA. The CDR3 region has the DNA TGCAGCGCCGTGAGGACAGGGGGAATTGCGAACACCGGGGAGCTGTTTTTT. Translating it yields CSAVRTGGIANTGELFF.

The chain carries TRBV5-4 and TRBJ1-2; TRBD1 aligns across 8 bases. The trim removed 2 bases at V and 0 bases at J, leaving 6 bases unmatched. The CDR3 consists of 16 residues. Germline CDR1 SGHNT, CDR2 YYREEE (reference sequence). CDR3 loop: CASSLGQGSPNYGYTF. The CDR3, as DNA: TGTGCCAGCAGCTTAGGACAGGGCTCTCCTAACTATGGCTACACCTTC.

V gene TRBV5-1 combines with J gene TRBJ1-5; D is undetermined. This CDR3 is built from 11 residues. Germline V CDR1 and CDR2: SGHRS, YFSETQ. Deletions cut 0 bases from V and 10 bases from J, with 5 bases between. The CDR3 region is CASSLVNPQHF. The CDR3 nucleotides are TGCGCCAGCAGCTTGGTTAATCCCCAGCATTTT.

This chain links TRBV9 with TRBJ1-1; 9 bases fit TRBD1. The V gene end was trimmed by 3 bases and the J gene end by 1 base; junction bases not matched to a gene: 4. The CDR3 covers 15 residues. Germline V gives CDR1 SGDLS, CDR2 YYNGEE. CDR3 protein: CASSEADRGNTEAFF. The CDR3 region has the DNA TGTGCCAGCAGCGAAGCGGACAGGGGGAACACTGAAGCTTTCTTT.

DNA of the CDR3: TGCGCCAGCAGGGTGGGCGATACGCAGTATTTT. It yields the protein CASRVGDTQYF. The chain has TRBV10-2 and TRBJ2-3; D unresolved. The CDR3 runs 11 residues. V was pared by 6 bases and J by 6 bases, with 7 bases between. The germline V gene has CDR1 WSHSY and CDR2 SAAADI.

The rearrangement joins TRBV5-1 to TRBJ2-3, with D hard to call. CDR3 size: 14 residues. The V end lost 1 base, the J end lost 2 bases, and 8 bases lay between the germline ends. The germline V gene encodes CDR1 SGHRS and CDR2 YFSETQ. The CDR3 here is CASSLRSDTDTQYF. In DNA form, the CDR3 reads TGCGCCAGCAGCTTGAGGAGCGACACAGATACGCAGTATTTT. The full variable domain, completed using reference TRBV5-1 and TRBJ2-3, is KAGVTQTPRYLIKTRGQQVTLSCSPISGHRSVSWYQQTPGQGLQFLFEYFSETQRNKGNFPGRFSGRQFSNSRSEMNVSTLELGDSALYLCASSLRSDTDTQYFGPGTRLTVL.

This clone was seen a few times. The V and J genes are TRBV10-3 and TRBJ1-1; 9 nucleotides agree with TRBD1. The CDR3 is 14 residues long. With V trimmed by 6 bases and J by 10 bases, 12 bases remained unmatched. Germline CDR1 reads ENHRY; CDR2 reads SYGVKD. The CDR3 nucleotides read TGTGCCATCAGGGGGACAGGGCAATTTGTCGGAGCTTTCTTT. Amino acids: CAIRGTGQFVGAFF.

V usage is TRBV5-1 and J usage is TRBJ1-1; 9 nucleotides line up with TRBD1. Per the germline V gene, CDR1 is SGHRS and CDR2 is YFSETQ. Unmatched junction bases numbered 19, after V lost 0 bases and J lost 10 bases. The CDR3 runs to 18 residues. CDR3: CASSLATGTGRPSTPAFF. The CDR3 DNA reads as TGCGCCAGCAGCTTGGCCACCGGGACAGGGCGCCCTTCCACCCCAGCTTTCTTT. Based on the CDR3 plus reference TRBV5-1 and TRBJ1-1, the full variable domain is KAGVTQTPRYLIKTRGQQVTLSCSPISGHRSVSWYQQTPGQGLQFLFEYFSETQRNKGNFPGRFSGRQFSNSRSEMNVSTLELGDSALYLCASSLATGTGRPSTPAFFGQGTRLTVV.

V usage is TRBV5-4 and J usage is TRBJ1-2; possibly TRBD1 for D (5 bases). V was pared by 4 bases and J by 0 bases, with 13 bases between. The CDR3 has 15 amino acids. Germline-derived CDR1 and CDR2 are SGHNT and YYREEE (reference sequence). As DNA, the CDR3 is TGTGCCAGCAGCGTCGGGGGAATTGCTAACTATGGCTACACCTTC. Residues: CASSVGGIANYGYTF.

The chain uses TRBV7-2 and TRBJ1-3, with 9 bases lining up with TRBD1. The V gene end was trimmed by 1 base and the J gene end by 8 bases; junction bases not matched to a gene: 6. Germline V gives CDR1 SGHTA, CDR2 FQGNSA. The CDR3 consists of 15 residues. CDR3 nucleotides: TGTGCCAGCAGCTTAGTACAGGGGGCGAGGGACACCATATATTTT. Amino acids: CASSLVQGARDTIYF.

In nucleotides, the CDR3 is TGTGCCAGCAGGGGGACAGGAATTATTTCGAACACCGGGGAGCTGTTTTTT. This translates into CASRGTGIISNTGELFF. This chain links TRBV28 with TRBJ2-2; 8 bases align to TRBD1. The CDR3 loop spans 17 amino acids. Germline trimming cut 6 bases from V and 0 bases from J; bases unmatched to any gene: 9. Germline loops: CDR1 MDHEN, CDR2 SYDVKM.

This CDR3 is CASSPSEGSLADTQYF. The CDR3 bases are TGTGCCAGCTCACCATCGGAGGGTAGCCTTGCAGATACGCAGTATTTT. The chain has TRBV18 and TRBJ2-3; D perhaps matches TRBD2 (6 bases). The V end lost 2 bases, the J end lost 4 bases, and 16 bases lay between the germline ends. Germline V gene data show CDR1 as KGHSH and CDR2 as LQKENI. The CDR3 contains 16 residues.

The genes are TRBV19 and TRBJ1-1; 11 bases line up with TRBD1. The germline CDR1 and CDR2 sequences are LNHDA and SQIVND (reference sequence). The CDR3 is 15 residues long. V shed 5 bases and J 3 bases; nucleotides not matched to a gene: 5. CDR3 DNA sequence: TGTGCCAGTAGTCGGTGGGGACAGGGGGACACTGAAGCTTTCTTT. Its translation: CASSRWGQGDTEAFF.

This sequence joins TRBV3-1 (or the pseudogene TRBV3-2) and TRBJ2-7; D is perhaps TRBD1 (6 bases). The CDR3 length is 12 residues. V was trimmed by 1 base and J by 6 bases, leaving 7 bases between them. Germline CDR1 and CDR2: LGHDT and YNNKEL (reference sequence). CDR3 DNA sequence: TGTGCCAGCAGCCAAGTAGGGGGCGAGCAGTACGTC. This gives the protein CASSQVGGEQYV.

J is TRBJ2-7 and V is TRBV14; 9 bases align to TRBD1. The J segment lost 5 bases and the V segment lost 0 bases, leaving 11 bases of the junction unmatched. Germline V gene lookup returns CDR1 SGHDN and CDR2 FVKESK. The CDR3 runs 17 residues. CDR3 loop: CASSQDRAGQGMDEQYF. CDR3 DNA sequence: TGTGCCAGCAGCCAAGATAGGGCAGGACAGGGGATGGACGAGCAGTACTTC.

The rearrangement uses TRBV27 and TRBJ2-3; 8 bases align to TRBD2. The V and J ends lost 2 bases and 0 bases, in that order; junction bases with no gene match: 4. The germline gives CDR1 MNHEY, CDR2 SMNVEV (reference sequence). The CDR3 totals 16 residues. The CDR3 nucleotides read TGTGCCAGCAGTTTACAGAAGCGGGGGAGCACAGATACGCAGTATTTT. Translation: CASSLQKRGSTDTQYF.

The chain links TRBV5-1 to TRBJ1-4, with D uncertain. CDR1 SGHRS and CDR2 YFSETQ come from the germline V gene. The CDR3 is 12 amino acids. Trimming shortened V by 4 bases and J by 12 bases, and 13 bases separated the two germline ends. The CDR3: CASSERRGELFF. The CDR3 DNA follows: TGCGCCAGCAGCGAGCGACGGGGAGAACTGTTTTTT.

Of note for this clone: The sample has other DNA sequences that encode this CDR3 too. V gene TRBV5-1 combines with J gene TRBJ1-6; TRBD1 matches at 10 bases. The J segment lost 5 bases and the V segment lost 4 bases, leaving 3 bases of the junction unmatched. The CDR3 contains 15 residues. Germline V gives CDR1 SGHRS, CDR2 YFSETQ. CDR3 sequence (DNA): TGCGCCAGCAGCCTCGGGACAGGGGATAATTCACCCCTCCACTTT. Residues: CASSLGTGDNSPLHF.

The chain joins TRBV3-1 (or the pseudogene TRBV3-2) to TRBJ2-3, with 8 bases fitting TRBD2. Germline V gene data show CDR1 as LGHDT and CDR2 as YNNKEL (reference sequence). The V gene end was trimmed by 4 bases and the J gene end by 2 bases; junction bases not matched to a gene: 8. This CDR3 contains 16 residues. In nucleotides, the CDR3 is TGTGCCAGCAGCCCCCTACTAGCGGTAAACACAGATACGCAGTATTTT. Amino acid sequence: CASSPLLAVNTDTQYF.

This clone showed up just once. The J gene is TRBJ2-7, the V gene TRBV3-1 (or the pseudogene TRBV3-2); maybe TRBD1 (5 bases). V was clipped by 1 base and J by 1 base, with 8 bases between them. This CDR3 comprises 14 residues. The V gene's germline CDR1 is LGHDT and CDR2 YNNKEL (reference sequence). CDR3 region: CASSQGGVSYEQYF. CDR3 DNA sequence: TGTGCCAGCAGCCAAGGGGGCGTGTCCTACGAGCAGTACTTC.

The chain links TRBV5-1 to TRBJ2-2, with TRBD2 as a possible D gene (5 bases). Trimming stripped 0 bases from V and 6 bases from J, with 12 bases between. Germline CDR1 SGHRS, CDR2 YFSETQ. CDR3 length equals 15 residues. The CDR3 DNA sequence: TGCGCCAGCAGCTTGGGGTCGGGGAATCCCGGGGAGCTGTTTTTT. Protein sequence: CASSLGSGNPGELFF.

CDR3 loop: CASSLQGNEQFF. The DNA of the CDR3 is TGCGCCAGCAGTTTACAGGGAAATGAGCAGTTCTTC. V usage is TRBV10-2 and J usage is TRBJ2-1; D may be TRBD1 (6 bases). Trimming took 5 bases from V and 7 from J, leaving 9 bases between them. The CDR3 sequence is 12 residues long. Germline CDR1 and CDR2: WSHSY and SAAADI.

The rearrangement uses TRBV5-6 and TRBJ1-2; 7 nucleotides agree with TRBD1. Losses at the gene ends were 4 bases for V and 1 base for J; bases not matched to a gene: 4. The CDR3 contains 14 residues. Germline V gene lookup returns CDR1 SGHDT and CDR2 YYEEEE. This CDR3 is CASSPGQVNYGYTF. CDR3 bases: TGTGCCAGCAGCCCCGGACAGGTTAACTATGGCTACACCTTC.